This TCR beta chain derives from a study of T-cell memory formation after mild COVID-19 (dated by TCRdb to the early 2020s). With regard to the full study: TCR sequence clusters from the two donors were largely donor specific. In a couple of donors, T-cell clones that expanded and contracted after mild COVID-19 were tracked by sequencing TCRalpha and TCRbeta repertoires over time. The cohort comprised two young, previously healthy adult volunteers, one female and one male. Study-wide conclusions, independent of this receptor: Clones that contracted from day 15 to 85 showed balanced CD4/CD8 phenotypes, whereas a second wave of clones that expanded from day 15 to 37 leaned towards CD4+. Contracting CD4+ clones were located mainly in the CM and EM memory subsets, whereas CD8+ clones were found to be enriched in EMRA. Only a couple of mild cases were covered in the study, and larger cohorts including severe cases with pre-infection samples were considered necessary. Whether the second-wave clones peaking on day 37 were SARS-CoV-2 specific was not confirmed. Some responding clones were detected in pre-infection memory, which suggested that pre-existing cross-reactive memory T cells had joined the SARS-CoV-2 response.

Ficoll-Paque density gradient centrifugation was the method used to isolate PBMCs. The sequencing machine was an Illumina NovaSeq 6000. cDNA libraries for TCRalpha and TCRbeta were prepared by 5'RACE using constant-segment primers, with sample barcodes and unique molecular identifiers added. RNA was extracted from every sample with Trizol reagent. Libraries were amplified in two PCR steps, with a second sample barcode and Illumina TruSeq adapters added in the second step. Sequencing of the libraries was done on an Illumina NovaSeq, producing 2 x 150 bp paired-end reads. In the paper's pipeline: Reads were demultiplexed and collapsed into UMI-guided consensus sequences with migec v1.2.7. Using mixcr v2.1.11, the UMI consensuses were aligned to TRA and TRB V and J templates and assembled into clonotypes. A clonotype was counted as expanded or contracted only if both edgeR and NoisET called the change significant, with noise models trained on biological replicates. edgeR calls used a false discovery rate-adjusted p below 0.01 and a log2 fold-change threshold of 1. As an exploratory analysis of dynamics, max-normalized trajectories of the 1000 most abundant clonotypes were examined with PCA combined with hierarchical clustering. Each responding clone was given a CD4 or CD8 phenotype based on the CD4+ and CD8+ repertoires, which had been sequenced separately. TCRdb trimmed public reads at Q25 via fastp, called clones via MiXCR and kept in-frame beta chains. Every distinct CDR3 protein forms one entry, paired with its most common genes and DNA. The V and J calls and clone size are TCRdb's, not the authors'. This sample holds hundreds of thousands of distinct CDR3 sequences; more than 15% were observed only once. The ten biggest clones cover roughly 21% of the sample.

As regards this clonotype: The target of this receptor is not known. It has no much larger one-base neighbor in the sample; base qualities were not kept.

This TCR came from a man aged 18-30 years who had mild COVID-19 (a few samples of this study predate the infection). The sample titles of this study are shuffled in the database, so cell type and time point are left out; the donor was told from shared clones. What was sequenced was PBMCs or a T cell subset sorted from them (not recorded which).

The CDR3: CASRGQGATDTQYF. The DNA sequence is given as TGTGCCAGCAGAGGACAGGGGGCCACAGATACGCAGTATTTT. Recombination connected TRBV12-3 or TRBV12-4 to TRBJ2-3, with 11 bases in between that match TRBD1. The CDR3, from cysteine to phenylalanine, totals 14 residues. Only the CDR3 portion is preserved as DNA: 42 bases, with reading frame beginning at the first base. V trim: 6 bases; J trim: 2 bases; unmatched bases: 1.